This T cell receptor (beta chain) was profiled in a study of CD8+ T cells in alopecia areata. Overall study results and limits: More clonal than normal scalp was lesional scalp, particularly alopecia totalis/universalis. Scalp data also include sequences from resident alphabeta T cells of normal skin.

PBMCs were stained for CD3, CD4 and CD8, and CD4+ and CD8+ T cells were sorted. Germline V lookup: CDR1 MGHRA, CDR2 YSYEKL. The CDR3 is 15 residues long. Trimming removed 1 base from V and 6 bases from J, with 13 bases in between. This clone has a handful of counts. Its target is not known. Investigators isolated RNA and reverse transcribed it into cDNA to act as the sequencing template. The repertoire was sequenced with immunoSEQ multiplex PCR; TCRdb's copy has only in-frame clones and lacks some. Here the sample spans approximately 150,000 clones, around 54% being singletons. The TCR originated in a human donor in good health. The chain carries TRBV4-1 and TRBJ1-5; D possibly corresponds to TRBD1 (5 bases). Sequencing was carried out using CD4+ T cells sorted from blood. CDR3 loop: CASSQGGKQGQPQHF. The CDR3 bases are TGCGCCAGCAGCCAAGGGGGCAAGCAAGGTCAGCCCCAGCATTTT.